The clone carrying this TCR beta chain was recorded a few times. What it binds is unknown. The data were taken from a study of CD8+ T cells in alopecia areata. Trimming stripped 5 bases from V and 13 bases from J, with 15 bases between. This CDR3 is built from 12 residues. Germline assignment: CDR1 PRHDT and CDR2 FYEKMQ (reference sequence). Study results and caveats: Higher clonality than in normal scalp was seen in lesional scalp, especially alopecia totalis/universalis.

The researchers isolated CD4+ and CD8+ T cells from PBMCs by sorting. RNA was isolated and reverse transcribed to cDNA, the sequencing template. Repertoires were generated with immunoSEQ multiplex PCR, while TCRdb's copy carries only in-frame clones and drops some. The sample comprises roughly 150,000 clones, about three fifths of which are singletons, and approximately 34% rests with the top ten. This sequence originates from a human donor in good health. The chain recombines TRBV13 with TRBJ2-1; the D gene is possibly TRBD2 (5 bases). Input material: CD8+ T cells sorted from blood. DNA of the CDR3: TGTGCCAGCAGCGTTACTAGGCTCCGCCAGTTCTTC. It is translated as CASSVTRLRQFF. Full variable domain (rest looked up from reference TRBV13 and TRBJ2-1): AAGVIQSPRHLIKEKRETATLKCYPIPRHDTVYWYQQGPGQDPQFLISFYEKMQSDKGSIPDRFSAQQFSDYHSELNMSSLELGDSALYFCASSVTRLRQFFGPGTRLTVL.